Listed below are T cell receptor beta chains from one sample, sequenced in a study of T cells in Graves' hyperthyroidism and ophthalmopathy. TCRdb re-called the multiplex PCR reads through MiXCR, storing one row per CDR3 protein. Among some 620,000 distinct CDR3 sequences listed, roughly 15% were seen once. Sample: blood. These receptors were collected from a woman in her twenties or thirties with Graves' hyperthyroidism. Each CDR3 is given with its conserved first and last residue. Each record gives: V gene, J gene, D gene, clone size, CDR3 DNA, CDR3 protein. The D gene is left open where the match is weak. Clone size is not always given. Where it is, it says once, few, many or a class for expanded clones.

v_gene: TRBV5-1; j_gene: TRBJ2-7; d_gene: -; abundance: many; CDR3nt: TGCGCCAGCAGCTTCCTTGGGACAAATTCCTACGAGCAGTACTTC; CDR3aa: CASSFLGTNSYEQYF
v_gene: TRBV28; j_gene: TRBJ2-7; d_gene: -; abundance: many; CDR3nt: TGTGCCAGCCGTTCCGGGACGGACTCCTACGAGCAGTACTTC; CDR3aa: CASRSGTDSYEQYF
v_gene: TRBV20-1; j_gene: TRBJ1-1; d_gene: TRBD1; abundance: many; CDR3nt: TGCAGTGCTAGAGACACAGGGGCACCTATGAACACTGAAGCTTTCTTT; CDR3aa: CSARDTGAPMNTEAFF
v_gene: TRBV28; j_gene: TRBJ1-2; d_gene: -; abundance: many; CDR3nt: TGTGCCAGCAGGGACCAGGGGTCGGGAGGCTACACCTTC; CDR3aa: CASRDQGSGGYTF
v_gene: TRBV11-2; j_gene: TRBJ2-2; d_gene: -; abundance: many; CDR3nt: TGTGCCAGCAGCTTAGTAGTTTCCGGGGAGCTGTTTTTT; CDR3aa: CASSLVVSGELFF
v_gene: TRBV6-1; j_gene: TRBJ2-1; d_gene: TRBD2; abundance: many; CDR3nt: TGTGCCAGCACCCCCGGGTGGGGGGGGAATGAGCAGTTCTTC; CDR3aa: CASTPGWGGNEQFF
v_gene: TRBV12-3/TRBV12-4; j_gene: TRBJ2-2; d_gene: -; abundance: many; CDR3nt: TGTGCCAGCAGTTTAACGTTGGGCGGGAACACCGGGGAGCTGTTTTTT; CDR3aa: CASSLTLGGNTGELFF
v_gene: TRBV5-6; j_gene: TRBJ1-5; d_gene: -; abundance: many; CDR3nt: TGTGCCAGCAGCTTGGGGTTGAGCAATCAGCCCCAGCATTTT; CDR3aa: CASSLGLSNQPQHF
v_gene: TRBV12-3/TRBV12-4; j_gene: TRBJ2-7; d_gene: TRBD2; abundance: many; CDR3nt: TGTGCCAGCAGCCTAATAGCGGGAGGGCCTAGCTCCTACGAGCAGTACTTC; CDR3aa: CASSLIAGGPSSYEQYF
v_gene: TRBV18; j_gene: TRBJ2-3; d_gene: -; abundance: many; CDR3nt: TGTGCCAGCTCAGGAGCGGGCCGGGCAGTCACAGATACGCAGTATTTT; CDR3aa: CASSGAGRAVTDTQYF
v_gene: TRBV4-1; j_gene: TRBJ2-2; d_gene: TRBD2; abundance: few; CDR3nt: TGCGCCAGCAGCCAAGGTACGGGAGGAACGGCCGGGGAGCTGTTTTTT; CDR3aa: CASSQGTGGTAGELFF
v_gene: TRBV24-1; j_gene: TRBJ2-7; d_gene: TRBD1; abundance: -; CDR3nt: TGTGCCACCAGTGATCCCCGGACAGGGCCCTACGAGCAGTACTTC; CDR3aa: CATSDPRTGPYEQYF
v_gene: TRBV18; j_gene: TRBJ2-7; d_gene: TRBD2; abundance: many; CDR3nt: TGTGCCAGCTCACCGGCTAGCGGGAGTATCCACGAGCAGTACTTC; CDR3aa: CASSPASGSIHEQYF
v_gene: TRBV27; j_gene: TRBJ1-4; d_gene: -; abundance: -; CDR3nt: TGTGCCAGCAGTTGGGGGACCCATGGAAAACTGTTTTTT; CDR3aa: CASSWGTHGKLFF
v_gene: TRBV11-2; j_gene: TRBJ1-1; d_gene: -; abundance: many; CDR3nt: TGTGCCAGCAGCCGAGGGGTGGTTGGCACTGAAGCTTTCTTT; CDR3aa: CASSRGVVGTEAFF
v_gene: TRBV7-2; j_gene: TRBJ2-1; d_gene: TRBD2; abundance: many; CDR3nt: TGTGCCAGCAGCTTAGGTAAGACTAGCGGTATCTACAATGAGCAGTTCTTC; CDR3aa: CASSLGKTSGIYNEQFF
v_gene: TRBV5-6; j_gene: TRBJ2-4; d_gene: -; abundance: -; CDR3nt: TGTGCCAGCAGCTCTCCCCATGACATCCAGCTTCTAGCCAAAAACATTCAGTACTTC; CDR3aa: CASSSPHDIQLLAKNIQYF
v_gene: TRBV11-2; j_gene: TRBJ2-5; d_gene: -; abundance: many; CDR3nt: TGTGCCAGCAGCGGGGGCACCCAAGAGACCCAGTACTTC; CDR3aa: CASSGGTQETQYF
v_gene: TRBV7-9; j_gene: TRBJ2-7; d_gene: TRBD2; abundance: -; CDR3nt: TGTGCCAGCAGCTTACCCGGGACTACTTACAATGAGCAGTACTTC; CDR3aa: CASSLPGTTYNEQYF
v_gene: TRBV7-9; j_gene: TRBJ2-7; d_gene: TRBD2; abundance: few; CDR3nt: TGTGCCAGCAGCTTAGCCCCGCCTCTGACTAGCGGTGTCCCCTACGAGCAGTACTTC; CDR3aa: CASSLAPPLTSGVPYEQYF
v_gene: TRBV9; j_gene: TRBJ2-7; d_gene: -; abundance: -; CDR3nt: TGTGCCAGCAGGGGGTGGAGGGCGGTATCCTACGAGCAGTACTTC; CDR3aa: CASRGWRAVSYEQYF
v_gene: TRBV2; j_gene: TRBJ2-3; d_gene: -; abundance: many; CDR3nt: TGTGCCAGCAGTGAAGAGAGGGACATCACAGATACGCAGTATTTT; CDR3aa: CASSEERDITDTQYF
v_gene: TRBV5-1; j_gene: TRBJ2-1; d_gene: -; abundance: few; CDR3nt: TGCGCCAGCAGCTTGGCCGGGGTATACTCCTACAATGAGCAGTTCTTC; CDR3aa: CASSLAGVYSYNEQFF
v_gene: TRBV6-1; j_gene: TRBJ2-3; d_gene: -; abundance: -; CDR3nt: TGTGCCAGCAGTGACGACTATATATCTAGCACAGATACGCAGTATTTT; CDR3aa: CASSDDYISSTDTQYF
v_gene: TRBV30; j_gene: TRBJ2-1; d_gene: TRBD2; abundance: many; CDR3nt: TGTGCCTGGAGTGTCGGAGTAGCGGGCAATGAGCAGTTCTTC; CDR3aa: CAWSVGVAGNEQFF
v_gene: TRBV14; j_gene: TRBJ2-7; d_gene: -; abundance: once; CDR3nt: TGTGCCAGCAGCCAACGATTCGAGGGGGGGAGATACGAGCAGTACTTC; CDR3aa: CASSQRFEGGRYEQYF
v_gene: TRBV18; j_gene: TRBJ2-5; d_gene: TRBD1; abundance: few; CDR3nt: TGTGCCAGCTCATCCACCGCAGGGGGTTATTTTTCGGAGACCCAGTACTTC; CDR3aa: CASSSTAGGYFSETQYF
v_gene: TRBV20-1; j_gene: TRBJ2-7; d_gene: TRBD2; abundance: many; CDR3nt: TGCAGTGCACCACTAGCGGGGAGCTCCTACGAGCAGTACTTC; CDR3aa: CSAPLAGSSYEQYF
v_gene: TRBV11-3; j_gene: TRBJ2-3; d_gene: -; abundance: many; CDR3nt: TGTGCCAGCAGCTTCTTTGTCGCAGATACGCAGTATTTT; CDR3aa: CASSFFVADTQYF
v_gene: TRBV20-1; j_gene: TRBJ2-3; d_gene: TRBD2; abundance: few; CDR3nt: TGCAGTGCTACGCGAGCGGGAGGGCCAGGGGATACGCAGTATTTT; CDR3aa: CSATRAGGPGDTQYF
v_gene: TRBV18; j_gene: TRBJ2-1; d_gene: -; abundance: -; CDR3nt: TGTGCCAGCTCACCACCGGAGGGGGGGGGGCGTGAGCAGTTCTTC; CDR3aa: CASSPPEGGGREQFF
v_gene: TRBV18; j_gene: TRBJ2-7; d_gene: -; abundance: many; CDR3nt: TGTGCCAGCTCACCTCGGACGGGAACCTACGAGCAGTACTTC; CDR3aa: CASSPRTGTYEQYF
v_gene: TRBV19; j_gene: TRBJ2-1; d_gene: TRBD1; abundance: many; CDR3nt: TGTGCCAGTAGTATAGACCACACTCCGACAGGGGGGCATGAGCAGTTCTTC; CDR3aa: CASSIDHTPTGGHEQFF
v_gene: TRBV6-1; j_gene: TRBJ2-4; d_gene: -; abundance: many; CDR3nt: TGTGCCAGCAGGCGCACAGGAACCAGAGCCAAAAACATTCAGTACTTC; CDR3aa: CASRRTGTRAKNIQYF
v_gene: TRBV10-1; j_gene: TRBJ1-3; d_gene: -; abundance: few; CDR3nt: TGCGCCAGCCCTCCGTGGGAGTCTGGAAACACCATATATTTT; CDR3aa: CASPPWESGNTIYF
v_gene: TRBV28; j_gene: TRBJ1-6; d_gene: TRBD1; abundance: -; CDR3nt: TGTGCCAGCAGTCTCCCGGACAGGTCTAATTCACCCCTCCACTTT; CDR3aa: CASSLPDRSNSPLHF
v_gene: TRBV24-1; j_gene: TRBJ2-5; d_gene: -; abundance: many; CDR3nt: TGTGCCACCAGTGACCCAGGGGCCGAGGAGACCCAGTACTTC; CDR3aa: CATSDPGAEETQYF
v_gene: TRBV12-3/TRBV12-4; j_gene: TRBJ2-7; d_gene: -; abundance: many; CDR3nt: TGTGCCAGCAGCGCGGTTAGATGGGGCGAGCAGTACTTC; CDR3aa: CASSAVRWGEQYF
v_gene: TRBV6-7; j_gene: TRBJ2-3; d_gene: TRBD2; abundance: few; CDR3nt: TGTGCCAGCAGTTACTCCGGAGGGGGACTAGCGGGTCTTCGGGGCACAGATACGCAGTATTTT; CDR3aa: CASSYSGGGLAGLRGTDTQYF
v_gene: TRBV20-1; j_gene: TRBJ2-7; d_gene: -; abundance: -; CDR3nt: TGCAGTGCTAGTGTTGGGGTGGTCGGAGGAGAGCAGTACTTC; CDR3aa: CSASVGVVGGEQYF
v_gene: TRBV3-1; j_gene: TRBJ1-5; d_gene: -; abundance: many; CDR3nt: TGTGCCAGCAGCCAGGGGGTCACTCAGCCCCAGCATTTT; CDR3aa: CASSQGVTQPQHF
v_gene: TRBV4-1; j_gene: TRBJ2-1; d_gene: -; abundance: -; CDR3nt: TGCGCCAGCAGCCAAGAATTAGCGGATAACAATGAGCAGTTCTTC; CDR3aa: CASSQELADNNEQFF
v_gene: TRBV11-2; j_gene: TRBJ2-1; d_gene: -; abundance: -; CDR3nt: TGTGCCAGCAGCAGCACCGGGGCTAGCTCCTACAATGAGCAGTTCTTC; CDR3aa: CASSSTGASSYNEQFF
v_gene: TRBV9; j_gene: TRBJ2-1; d_gene: TRBD1; abundance: few; CDR3nt: TGTGCCAGCAGCGTTACAGGGGGCGATGAGCAGTTCTTC; CDR3aa: CASSVTGGDEQFF
v_gene: TRBV27; j_gene: TRBJ1-1; d_gene: -; abundance: many; CDR3nt: TGTGCCAGCAGTTCGGCCGAAGCTTTCTTT; CDR3aa: CASSSAEAFF
v_gene: TRBV24-1; j_gene: TRBJ2-2; d_gene: -; abundance: many; CDR3nt: TGTGCCACCACAGGGTTACACACCGGGGAGCTGTTTTTT; CDR3aa: CATTGLHTGELFF
v_gene: TRBV28; j_gene: TRBJ1-1; d_gene: -; abundance: few; CDR3nt: TGTGCCAGCAGTCGGACAGAATATGAAGCTTTCTTT; CDR3aa: CASSRTEYEAFF
v_gene: TRBV7-3; j_gene: TRBJ2-5; d_gene: -; abundance: -; CDR3nt: TGTGCCAGCAGCTTAGACAATGAAGAGACCCAGTACTTC; CDR3aa: CASSLDNEETQYF
v_gene: TRBV11-2; j_gene: TRBJ2-1; d_gene: TRBD1; abundance: many; CDR3nt: TGTGCCAGCCAGGGGGCGGGACTCTTCTCCTACAATGAGCAGTTCTTC; CDR3aa: CASQGAGLFSYNEQFF
v_gene: TRBV7-8; j_gene: TRBJ1-4; d_gene: TRBD1; abundance: -; CDR3nt: TGTGCCAGCTCGTCGACAGGGAAGGAATCTCGTGAAAAACTGTTTTTT; CDR3aa: CASSSTGKESREKLFF
v_gene: TRBV4-1; j_gene: TRBJ2-7; d_gene: TRBD1; abundance: many; CDR3nt: TGCGCCAGCAGCCAAGGAAGACAGGGGTTGGCCTACGAGCAGTACTTC; CDR3aa: CASSQGRQGLAYEQYF
v_gene: TRBV6-1; j_gene: TRBJ2-1; d_gene: TRBD2; abundance: few; CDR3nt: TGTGCCAGCAGTGAAGGGTCTAGCGGGAGGATTTGGGAGCAGTTCTTC; CDR3aa: CASSEGSSGRIWEQFF
v_gene: TRBV11-2; j_gene: TRBJ2-3; d_gene: TRBD2; abundance: many; CDR3nt: TGTGCCAGCAGCTTGGTCCTAGCGGGAGAGGGAGATACGCAGTATTTT; CDR3aa: CASSLVLAGEGDTQYF
v_gene: TRBV4-2; j_gene: TRBJ2-1; d_gene: TRBD2; abundance: -; CDR3nt: TGTGCCAGCAGCCACCCGGGACTAGGAGCCAATGAGCAGTTCTTC; CDR3aa: CASSHPGLGANEQFF
v_gene: TRBV28; j_gene: TRBJ1-2; d_gene: TRBD1; abundance: many; CDR3nt: TGTGCCAGCAGTTTATTGGACAGGGGGTATGGCTACACCTTC; CDR3aa: CASSLLDRGYGYTF
v_gene: TRBV13; j_gene: TRBJ2-7; d_gene: -; abundance: once; CDR3nt: TGTACCAGCAGCTTAACAGGGATTCCCTACGAGCAGTACTTC; CDR3aa: CTSSLTGIPYEQYF
v_gene: TRBV11-2; j_gene: TRBJ2-7; d_gene: -; abundance: many; CDR3nt: TGTGCCAGCAGCTTAGGAGTAGGTGGAGAGCAGTACTTC; CDR3aa: CASSLGVGGEQYF
v_gene: TRBV20-1; j_gene: TRBJ2-1; d_gene: -; abundance: -; CDR3nt: TGCAGTGCCCCTTCCAATGAGCAGTTCTTC; CDR3aa: CSAPSNEQFF
v_gene: TRBV7-9; j_gene: TRBJ2-7; d_gene: -; abundance: many; CDR3nt: TGTGCCAGCAGCTTGTATCTCGGGACGGACTACGAGCAGTACTTC; CDR3aa: CASSLYLGTDYEQYF
v_gene: TRBV4-2; j_gene: TRBJ2-7; d_gene: -; abundance: -; CDR3nt: TGTGCCAGCAGCCAAGATCCGGGACACCGCGAGCAGTACTTC; CDR3aa: CASSQDPGHREQYF